Following are 32 T cell receptor beta chains from one sample sequenced in a study of Tregs in tolerant kidney transplant recipients. Sequencing used immunoSEQ multiplex PCR; TCRdb keeps in-frame clones, though not all of them. The sample holds roughly 64,000 clones, about 89% seen once. Related graft donors supplied nonmyeloablative bone marrow transplants, and mixed chimerism was transient. Source: CD4+ T cells from blood (PBMCs), taken 6 months after the transplant. Receptors originate from a human patient who received a combined kidney and bone marrow transplant. Some T cells may have originated in the graft donor.

The rearrangement links TRBV6-6 to TRBJ2-1; TRBD1 agrees at 11 bases. CDR1 is MNHNY, CDR2 SVGAGI, per germline (reference sequence). After removal of 6 bases from V and 9 bases from J, the junction contained 10 bases not matched to a gene. This CDR3 spans 15 amino acids. CDR3 bases: TGTGCCAGCAGCCCCACCCTCGGGACAGGGGGTGAGCAGTTCTTC. Its translation is CASSPTLGTGGEQFF.

The CDR3 nucleotides read TGCGCCAGCAGCCAAGAGGACAGGGTCGAAGAAAAACTGTTTTTT. Its protein is CASSQEDRVEEKLFF. V is TRBV4-3 and J is TRBJ1-4, with 8 bases aligning to TRBD1. Germline V gene lookup returns CDR1 LGHNA and CDR2 YSLEER. V shed 0 bases and J 8 bases; nucleotides not matched to a gene: 5. The CDR3 has 15 residues.

The V call is TRBV5-1, the J call TRBJ1-6; 9 nucleotides line up with TRBD1. The CDR3 is made up of 15 amino acids. Germline CDR1 SGHRS, CDR2 YFSETQ. The trim removed 4 bases at V and 8 bases at J, leaving 7 bases unmatched. The CDR3 loop reads CASSHGDRVDSPLHF. The CDR3 nucleotides read TGCGCCAGCAGCCACGGGGACAGGGTGGATTCACCCCTCCACTTT.

The chain employs TRBV5-1 and TRBJ2-7; weak D call: TRBD2 (6 bases). The V gene's germline CDR1 is SGHRS and CDR2 YFSETQ. Trimming removed 8 bases from V and 7 bases from J, with 19 bases in between. The CDR3 is 13 residues long. The CDR3 sequence is CASSSGPLREQYF. Written as DNA, the CDR3 is TGCGCCAGTAGTAGCGGACCACTACGGGAGCAGTACTTC.

This chain joins TRBV7-8 and TRBJ1-5; TRBD1 matches at 7 bases. Germline CDR1 SGHVS, CDR2 FQNEAQ. V was pared by 0 bases and J by 2 bases, with 4 bases of the junction left unmatched. This CDR3 comprises 16 residues. The CDR3 DNA is TGTGCCAGCAGCTTAGCGTCCAGGGGGGGCAATCAGCCCCAGCATTTT. Protein sequence: CASSLASRGGNQPQHF.

In regard to this clone: Other DNA variants within this sample encode the same CDR3. The chain has TRBV5-1 and TRBJ1-6; 8 nucleotides agree with TRBD1. This CDR3 is built from 20 residues. Germline values: CDR1 SGHRS, CDR2 YFSETQ. The ends lost 3 bases at V and 4 bases at J; junction bases unmatched: 18. Here the CDR3 reads CASSSGPGQGPYLYNSPLHF. The CDR3 DNA reads TGCGCCAGCAGCTCCGGACCAGGACAGGGCCCATATCTGTATAATTCACCCCTCCACTTT.

The chain combines TRBV2 with TRBJ2-5; 12 positions match TRBD1. The germline V gene encodes CDR1 SNHLY and CDR2 FYNNEI. J lost 11 bases, V lost 5 bases, and 9 bases had no gene match. The CDR3 extends over 14 amino acids. The CDR3 nucleotides read TGTGCCAGCAGTTGGGACAGGGGGCCGCGTGAGCAGTACTTC. It translates to CASSWDRGPREQYF.

The CDR3 is CASSLLPTSGGVEDTQYF. The CDR3 bases are TGTGCCAGCAGCTTACTCCCTACTAGCGGGGGGGTAGAAGATACGCAGTATTTT. This rearrangement joins TRBV7-3 to TRBJ2-3, with TRBD2 matching over 13 bases. V gave up 2 bases and J gave up 5 bases; unmatched junction bases: 10. Per germline, CDR1 SGHTA and CDR2 FQGTGA. This CDR3 region has 18 residues.

The rearrangement joins TRBV10-1 to TRBJ2-3; 10 positions agree with TRBD1. The CDR3 is 16 amino acids. Germline assignment: CDR1 WNHNN and CDR2 SYGVQD (reference sequence). With V trimmed by 7 bases and J by 5 bases, 12 bases remained unmatched. CDR3 nucleotide sequence: TGCGCCAGCATCAGGGACAGGGGCCCGAGAGAAGATACGCAGTATTTT. Its protein is CASIRDRGPREDTQYF.

The CDR3 spells CASSVGGVEAFF. Written as DNA, the CDR3 is TGTGCCAGCAGTGTAGGGGGGGTTGAAGCTTTCTTT. This sequence joins TRBV28 and TRBJ1-1; a possible D gene is TRBD1 (6 bases). The CDR3 has 12 residues. V was pared by 5 bases and J by 7 bases, with 11 bases between. Germline values: CDR1 MDHEN, CDR2 SYDVKM.

Only one count was recorded for this clone. This chain links TRBV18 with TRBJ2-5; D ambiguous. The CDR3 loop spans 14 amino acids. Trimming stripped 3 bases from V and 0 bases from J, with 8 bases between. In germline, CDR1 is KGHSH, CDR2 LQKENI. This chain's CDR3 is CASSPPSDQETQYF. The CDR3, as DNA: TGTGCCAGCTCACCTCCCTCGGACCAAGAGACCCAGTACTTC.

The V and J genes are TRBV5-1 and TRBJ2-5, with TRBD1 identical over 9 bases. With V trimmed by 4 bases and J by 4 bases, 5 bases remained unmatched. The CDR3 runs to 14 residues. The germline gives CDR1 SGHRS, CDR2 YFSETQ. The CDR3 region has the DNA TGCGCCAGCAGCCGGGACAGGGTGACAGAGACCCAGTACTTC. It codes for CASSRDRVTETQYF.

The V and J genes are TRBV11-3 and TRBJ2-7, with 8 bases fitting TRBD1. This CDR3 contains 13 residues. V was pared by 5 bases and J by 3 bases, with 3 bases of the junction left unmatched. Germline CDR1 and CDR2: SGHNT and YENEEA. DNA for the CDR3: TGTGCCAGCAGCCTGGACAGGGACTACGAGCAGTACTTC. This codes for CASSLDRDYEQYF.

The rearrangement uses TRBV11-2 and TRBJ1-5; D is unclear. This CDR3 has 15 amino acids. The V end was cut by 0 bases, the J end by 6 bases, with 12 bases between. The germline gives CDR1 SGHAT, CDR2 FQNNGV. CDR3 residues: CASSLDSGVGQPQHF. In nucleotides, the CDR3 is TGTGCCAGCAGCTTAGATTCCGGGGTGGGTCAGCCCCAGCATTTT. The entire variable domain, with the rest obtained from reference TRBV11-2 and TRBJ1-5, is as follows: EAGVAQSPRYKIIEKRQSVAFWCNPISGHATLYWYQQILGQGPKLLIQFQNNGVVDDSQLPKDRFSAERLKGVDSTLKIQPAKLEDSAVYLCASSLDSGVGQPQHFGDGTRLSIL.

Here the CDR3 DNA reads TGCGCCAGCAGCTTGTCGATCAGGGTCCAAGAGACCCAGTACTTC. It encodes CASSLSIRVQETQYF. This chain uses TRBV5-1 with TRBJ2-5; TRBD1 is a possible D gene (5 bases). The germline V gene has CDR1 SGHRS and CDR2 YFSETQ. Trimming removed 1 base from V and 1 base from J, with 11 bases in between. The CDR3 loop spans 15 amino acids. The full variable domain, rest sourced from reference TRBV5-1 and TRBJ2-5, is KAGVTQTPRYLIKTRGQQVTLSCSPISGHRSVSWYQQTPGQGLQFLFEYFSETQRNKGNFPGRFSGRQFSNSRSEMNVSTLELGDSALYLCASSLSIRVQETQYFGPGTRLLVL.

This chain uses TRBV18 with TRBJ2-7; 9 bases are a match to TRBD1. J lost 4 bases, V lost 6 bases, and 7 bases had no gene match. The length of the CDR3 is 14 residues. CDR1 KGHSH and CDR2 LQKENI come from the germline V gene. This CDR3 reads CASSGTGQGYEQYF. For the CDR3, the DNA is TGTGCCAGCTCTGGGACGGGACAGGGTTACGAGCAGTACTTC. Full variable domain (rest looked up from reference TRBV18 and TRBJ2-7): NAGVMQNPRHLVRRRGQEARLRCSPMKGHSHVYWYRQLPEEGLKFMVYLQKENIIDESGMPKERFSAEFPKEGPSILRIQQVVRGDSAAYFCASSGTGQGYEQYFGPGTRLTVT.

This chain connects TRBV5-1 to TRBJ1-5, with TRBD1 as a possible D gene (5 bases). The CDR3 totals 14 residues. The germline CDR1 and CDR2 sequences are SGHRS and YFSETQ. Trimming pared 5 bases from V and 0 bases from J, leaving 9 bases between. CDR3 sequence: CASRNRHSNQPQHF. CDR3 DNA: TGCGCCAGCAGAAACAGGCATAGCAATCAGCCCCAGCATTTT.

The CDR3 region is CASSYWFGRDTDTQYF. The CDR3 DNA sequence: TGTGCCAGCAGTTACTGGTTCGGTCGGGACACAGATACGCAGTATTTT. This sequence joins TRBV6-5 and TRBJ2-3, with a weak D call TRBD2 (5 bases). V was clipped by 1 base and J by 2 bases, with 13 bases between them. Per germline, CDR1 MNHEY and CDR2 SVGAGI. The CDR3 sequence is 16 residues long.

This chain links TRBV6-1 with TRBJ1-5; a weak D match, TRBD1 (5 bases). CDR3 length: 14 amino acids. CDR1 MNHNS and CDR2 SASEGT come from the germline V gene. Trimming removed 3 bases at V and 6 bases at J, with 12 bases between. The CDR3 nucleotides are TGTGCCAGCAGTGATTCGGGGGGAGGTCAGCCCCAGCATTTT. This sequence encodes CASSDSGGGQPQHF.

This rearrangement joins TRBV29-1 to TRBJ1-2; 9 bases are shared with TRBD1. The CDR3 is 13 residues long. Per the germline V gene, CDR1 is SQVTM and CDR2 is ANQGSEA. Trimming removed 7 bases from V and 2 bases from J; junction bases left unmatched: 5. CDR3 protein: CSGTQGANYGYTF. CDR3 in DNA: TGCAGCGGTACACAGGGGGCGAACTATGGCTACACCTTC.

This clone was seen just once. One end of the junction does not line up with germline, which may come from a read error. The chain links TRBV5-5 to TRBJ1-2, with TRBD1 identical over 9 bases. The CDR3 is made up of 11 amino acids. Germline V gives CDR1 SGHKS, CDR2 YYEKEE (reference sequence). The CDR3 region has the DNA TGTGCCAGCAGCTTGGCCGGGACAGGGCACTTC. Translated, it gives CASSLAGTGHF. The full variable domain, in which reference TRBV5-5 and TRBJ1-2 provide the parts outside the CDR3, is DAGVTQSPTHLIKTRGQQVTLRCSPISGHKSVSWYQQVLGQGPQFIFQYYEKEERGRGNFPDRFSARQFPNYSSELNVNALLLGDSALYLCASSLAGTGHFGSGTRLTVV.

The chain is built from TRBV13 and TRBJ2-3; no definite D call. Trimming removed 5 bases at V and 4 bases at J, with 4 bases between. The CDR3 is made up of 11 amino acids. CDR1 and CDR2 (germline): PRHDT, FYEKMQ (reference sequence). CDR3 sequence reads: CASSPADTQYF. The CDR3 DNA follows: TGTGCCAGCAGCCCCGCAGATACGCAGTATTTT.

This chain links TRBV29-1 with TRBJ2-3, with D tentatively TRBD2 (7 bases). CDR1 and CDR2 from the germline V gene are SQVTM and ANQGSEA. This CDR3 region has 14 residues. Trimming removed 4 bases at V and 5 bases at J, with 16 bases between. The CDR3 region is CSVVGGRGVDTQYF. The CDR3 nucleotides read TGCAGCGTTGTAGGAGGGAGGGGGGTAGATACGCAGTATTTT.

CDR3 amino acids: CASSSLTSGNYNEQFF. CDR3 DNA: TGCGCCAGCAGCTCACTGACTAGCGGAAACTACAATGAGCAGTTCTTC. The genes are TRBV5-1 and TRBJ2-1, with TRBD2 matching over 9 bases. The CDR3 covers 16 residues. Looked up from germline, CDR1 is SGHRS and CDR2 is YFSETQ. Unmatched junction bases numbered 7, after V lost 3 bases and J lost 3 bases.

This clone was seen once. The CDR3 region is CASIGKETQYF. CDR3 nucleotide sequence: TGTGCCAGCATCGGTAAAGAGACCCAGTACTTC. The chain joins TRBV6-1 to TRBJ2-5, with D uncertain. Germline V gene data show CDR1 as MNHNS and CDR2 as SASEGT. The germline V and J ends were trimmed by 7 bases and 3 bases, with 6 bases remaining between them. The CDR3 has 11 amino acids.

This clone was seen a single time. The chain has TRBV5-1 and TRBJ2-7; no definite D call. Germline V gene lookup returns CDR1 SGHRS and CDR2 YFSETQ. The ends were cut back, 1 base at V and 2 bases at J, with 10 bases in the middle. This CDR3 comprises 14 residues. CDR3 loop: CASSLITETYEQYF. The CDR3 nucleotides are TGCGCCAGCAGCTTGATCACGGAGACCTACGAGCAGTACTTC.

The chain uses TRBV5-1 and TRBJ2-5, with D hard to call. Germline V gene data show CDR1 as SGHRS and CDR2 as YFSETQ. The CDR3 is 11 residues long. Trimming cost V 4 bases and J 4 bases, with 5 bases left between them. The CDR3 DNA reads TGCGCCAGCAGCCCGGGAGAGACCCAGTACTTC. The encoded protein is CASSPGETQYF.

The rearrangement uses TRBV6-5 and TRBJ1-2, with D perhaps TRBD1 (6 bases). The CDR3 totals 14 residues. Trimming took 4 bases from V and 8 from J, leaving 17 bases between them. Per germline, CDR1 MNHEY and CDR2 SVGAGI. CDR3 DNA sequence: TGTGCCAGCAGTTTCGGGCGGGGGGCAACGGGCTACACCTTC. Translating it yields CASSFGRGATGYTF.

The chain joins TRBV5-6 to TRBJ2-1; maybe TRBD1 (5 bases). The CDR3 is made up of 16 amino acids. Germline CDR1 reads SGHDT; CDR2 reads YYEEEE. V was cut by 0 bases and J by 3 bases, with 13 bases left in between. The CDR3 sequence is CASSLANQGIYNEQFF. CDR3 DNA: TGTGCCAGCAGCTTGGCCAATCAGGGTATCTACAATGAGCAGTTCTTC.

The CDR3, as DNA: TGTGCCAGCAGCGTACAGGGCAACAGAGGAAACACCATATATTTT. This gives the protein CASSVQGNRGNTIYF. This chain connects TRBV9 to TRBJ1-3, with a possible D match to TRBD1 (5 bases). The germline V gene encodes CDR1 SGDLS and CDR2 YYNGEE. V was trimmed by 1 base and J by 4 bases, leaving 12 bases between them. The CDR3 contains 15 residues.

This sequence joins TRBV19 and TRBJ1-2, with 7 bases fitting TRBD1. After removal of 1 base from V and 7 bases from J, the junction contained 12 bases not matched to a gene. CDR1 LNHDA and CDR2 SQIVND come from the germline V gene (reference sequence). The length of the CDR3 is 16 residues. CDR3 amino acids: CASSIAGAGGKVGYTF. DNA for the CDR3: TGTGCCAGTAGTATAGCTGGGGCAGGGGGAAAAGTTGGCTACACCTTC.

This clone has only one observation. The CDR3 DNA sequence: TGTGCCAGCAGTTTATTCCGTCGACAGGGGTACTACGAGCAGTACTTC. The encoded protein is CASSLFRRQGYYEQYF. The V call is TRBV28, the J call TRBJ2-7, with TRBD1 matching 8 bases. Germline CDR1 is MDHEN and CDR2 is SYDVKM. J lost 3 bases, V lost 1 base, and 8 bases had no gene match. This CDR3 comprises 16 residues.